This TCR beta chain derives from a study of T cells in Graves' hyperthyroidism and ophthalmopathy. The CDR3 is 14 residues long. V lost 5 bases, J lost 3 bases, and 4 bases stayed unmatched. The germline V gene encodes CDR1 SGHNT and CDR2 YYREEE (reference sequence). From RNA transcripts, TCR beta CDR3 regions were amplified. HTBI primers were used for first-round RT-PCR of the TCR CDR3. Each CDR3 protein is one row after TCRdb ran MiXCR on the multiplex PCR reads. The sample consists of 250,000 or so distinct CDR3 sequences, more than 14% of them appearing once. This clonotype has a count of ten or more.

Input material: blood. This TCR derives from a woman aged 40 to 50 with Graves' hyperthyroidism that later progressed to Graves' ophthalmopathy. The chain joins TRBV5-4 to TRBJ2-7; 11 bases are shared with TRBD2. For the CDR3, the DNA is TGTGCCAGCAGGCTAGCGGGAGGAGGCTACGAGCAGTACTTC. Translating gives CASRLAGGGYEQYF.